This is a list of T cell receptor beta chains from one sample in a study of regulatory T cells in long-lasting Graves disease. TCRdb reanalysed the multiplex PCR reads using MiXCR and keeps one entry per CDR3 protein. The sample records roughly 700,000 distinct CDR3 sequences, about 32% being singletons. The sequencing here drew on peripheral blood mononuclear cells (PBMCs), taken when the disease was refractory, from a patient treated with antithyroid drugs. The receptors originated from a female donor with Graves disease. CDR3s include the opening cysteine and the closing phenylalanine or tryptophan. The D gene is left open where the match is weak. Clone size, where shown, is once, few, many, or a class for clones that have expanded.

j_call v_call d_call clone_size cdr3_nt cdr3_aa
TRBJ2-5 TRBV6-1 - many TGTGCCAGCAGTGATTGGGGCTCCCCAAGGGAGACCCAGTACTTC CASSDWGSPRETQYF
TRBJ1-1 TRBV19 - - TGTGCCAGTAGTATAGGAGGACCCGCAAGTCAGGGGAAGAACACTGAAGCTTTCTTT CASSIGGPASQGKNTEAFF
TRBJ1-1 TRBV27 - many TGTGCCAGCAGTTATACACCGAACACTGAAGCTTTCTTT CASSYTPNTEAFF
TRBJ1-1 TRBV29-1 - - TGCAGCGTTGACTTATGGGGCGCCCCGCCACTCACTGAAGCTTTCTTT CSVDLWGAPPLTEAFF
TRBJ1-5 TRBV6-1 - few TGTGCCAGCTGTAATAGCAATCAGCCCCAGCATTTT CASCNSNQPQHF
TRBJ1-1 TRBV5-6 - - TGTGCCAGCAGCCCAGCGCCGGCTTTGACTGAAGCTTTCTTT CASSPAPALTEAFF
TRBJ2-4 TRBV20-1 - once TGCAGTGCTACCATCGGTGAAAACATTCAGTACTTC CSATIGENIQYF
TRBJ1-2 TRBV12-3/TRBV12-4 TRBD1 - TGTGCCAGCAGCAGTCCCGGGACAGACAACTATGGCTACACCTTC CASSSPGTDNYGYTF
TRBJ2-2 TRBV24-1 - - TGTGCCACCAGTGATTTGCCCTACTACCGGGGCGGAGTTGACGGGGAGCTGTTTTTT CATSDLPYYRGGVDGELFF
TRBJ1-1 TRBV6-5 - few TGTGCCAGCAGTTACTCGAGTCGGGCCTCTGAAGCTTTCTTT CASSYSSRASEAFF
TRBJ2-5 TRBV20-1 - few TGCAGTGCTAACCCGGGGGAGACCCAGTACTTC CSANPGETQYF
TRBJ2-7 TRBV15 - few TGTGCCACCAGCAGAGCTGCCGGAAACTACGAGCAGTACTTC CATSRAAGNYEQYF
TRBJ1-2 TRBV12-3/TRBV12-4 TRBD1 few TGTGCCAGCAGTTCCCTCAAGGGACAGGGGAACTATGGCTACACCTTC CASSSLKGQGNYGYTF
TRBJ1-2 TRBV10-3 - many TGTGCCATCAGTGTGTTGCCAGGGGCGGACTATGGCTACACCTTC CAISVLPGADYGYTF
TRBJ2-7 TRBV12-3/TRBV12-4 TRBD2 many TGTGCCAGCAGTAAAGCGGGAGGGCCGGGAGAGCAGTACTTC CASSKAGGPGEQYF
TRBJ2-2 TRBV5-1 - once TGCGCCAGCAGCTTGAACCCCCCCGGGGAGCTGTTTTTT CASSLNPPGELFF
TRBJ2-7 TRBV6-2/TRBV6-3 - - TGTGCCAGCGCACAAAGCTCCTACGAGCAGTACTTC CASAQSSYEQYF
TRBJ2-5 TRBV12-3/TRBV12-4 TRBD2 - TGTGCCAGCAGTTTTCCGGGACTAGCCCAAGAGACCCAGTACTTC CASSFPGLAQETQYF
TRBJ1-4 TRBV6-1 TRBD1 few TGTGCCAGCAGTGACGGGACAGGGGTGGGGAAACTGTTTTTT CASSDGTGVGKLFF
TRBJ2-6 TRBV11-2 TRBD1 - TGTGCCAGCAGCTTCGGGACAGGGGTATATGGGGCCAACGTCCTGACTTTC CASSFGTGVYGANVLTF
TRBJ1-2 TRBV15 - - TGTGCCACCAGCAGAGGCAGGGATAAACCCTATGGCTACACCTTC CATSRGRDKPYGYTF
TRBJ1-1 TRBV7-3 - - TGTGCCAGCAGCCTAGGAGGGCGAGTCACTGAAGCTTTCTTT CASSLGGRVTEAFF
TRBJ1-1 TRBV2 - few TGTGCCAGCATCCCGAATGGGGGGACCACTGAAGCTTTCTTT CASIPNGGTTEAFF
TRBJ1-2 TRBV7-9 - - TGTGCCAGCAGCTTAGCGCACGGGGGAATTGGCTACACCTTC CASSLAHGGIGYTF
TRBJ1-1 TRBV14 - - TGTGCCAGCAGCCAGATAAACACTGAAGCTTTCTTT CASSQINTEAFF
TRBJ1-5 TRBV6-1 - - TGTGCCAGCACCCACGAGGGGGGGAATCAGCCCCAGCATTTT CASTHEGGNQPQHF
TRBJ2-2 TRBV10-3 - few TGTGCCATCAGTGAGTCGAACAGAGACACCGGGGAGCTGTTTTTT CAISESNRDTGELFF
TRBJ2-5 TRBV29-1 - - TGCAGCGTTGAGTCGGGTTGGGAGACCCAGTACTTC CSVESGWETQYF
TRBJ2-1 TRBV7-9 - - TGTGCCAGCACCCCCTCAAAACAGGGGGGGTACAATGAGCAGTTCTTC CASTPSKQGGYNEQFF
TRBJ2-7 TRBV25-1 - - TGTGCCAGCAGTGAGAGTTCACTATTAGGATACGAGCAGTACTTC CASSESSLLGYEQYF
TRBJ2-6 TRBV11-2 - many TGTGCCAGCAGCTCTACACTGAGGGCTTTGGGGGCCAACGTCCTGACTTTC CASSSTLRALGANVLTF